This TCR beta chain was sequenced during a study of human T cells and chemical hapten exposure. Study-level information: Alopecia areata, totalis or universalis was found in mostly female patients.

TCRdb re-called the RACE reads with MiXCR, one entry per CDR3 protein. The table has 150,000 to 200,000 distinct CDR3 sequences, 14% seen once; the top ten hold around 1.7%. Study-level findings and limits: As patch test score rose, PT1 expanded TCR counts tended to rise as well.

As concerns this clonotype: Antigen: not known.

Time point reported: patch test 1, 2 weeks after DPC sensitization. Indicated treatment: therapeutic diphenylcyclopropenone sensitization with weekly scalp DPC. The sequence was obtained from a woman aged 25 to 39 with alopecia areata. Some clones in this sample may be carry-over from other donors' samples. The sequencing here drew on whole blood, taken in connection with sensitization to the hapten diphenylcyclopropenone (DPC).

The CDR3 nucleotides read TGTGCCACCAGCAGAGATCCGGACAAGACCACAGATACGCAGTATTTT. This encodes CATSRDPDKTTDTQYF. This rearrangement joins TRBV15 to TRBJ2-3, with a possible D match to TRBD1 (5 bases). The CDR3 has 16 residues. Germline CDR1 is LNHNV and CDR2 is YYDKDF (reference sequence). V lost 0 bases and J lost 2, with 12 bases in between.